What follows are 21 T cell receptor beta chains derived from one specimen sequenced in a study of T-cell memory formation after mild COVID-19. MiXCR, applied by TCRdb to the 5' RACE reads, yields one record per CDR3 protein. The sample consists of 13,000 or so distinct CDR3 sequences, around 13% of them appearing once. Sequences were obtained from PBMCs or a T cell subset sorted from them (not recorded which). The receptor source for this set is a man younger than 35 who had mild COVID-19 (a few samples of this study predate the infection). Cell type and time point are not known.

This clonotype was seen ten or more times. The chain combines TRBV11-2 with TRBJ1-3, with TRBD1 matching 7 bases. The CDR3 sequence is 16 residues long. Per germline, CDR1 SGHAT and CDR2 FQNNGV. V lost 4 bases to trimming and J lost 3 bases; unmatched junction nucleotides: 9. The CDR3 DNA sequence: TGTGCCAGCAGCTCCGTTGACAGGGCCTATGGAAACACCATATATTTT. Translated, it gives CASSSVDRAYGNTIYF.

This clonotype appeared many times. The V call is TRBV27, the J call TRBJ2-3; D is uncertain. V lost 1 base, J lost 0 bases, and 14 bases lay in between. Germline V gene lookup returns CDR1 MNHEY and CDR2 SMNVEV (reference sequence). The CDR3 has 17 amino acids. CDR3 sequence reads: CASSLYVSRGSTDTQYF. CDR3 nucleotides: TGTGCCAGCAGTTTATATGTATCGAGAGGTAGCACAGATACGCAGTATTTT.

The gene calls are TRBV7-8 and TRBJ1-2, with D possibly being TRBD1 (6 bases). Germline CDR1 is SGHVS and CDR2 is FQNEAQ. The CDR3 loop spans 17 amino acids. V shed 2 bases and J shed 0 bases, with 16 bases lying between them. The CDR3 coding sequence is TGTGCCAGCAGCTTATGGGGGACACCCCCTACTAACTATGGCTACACCTTC. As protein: CASSLWGTPPTNYGYTF.

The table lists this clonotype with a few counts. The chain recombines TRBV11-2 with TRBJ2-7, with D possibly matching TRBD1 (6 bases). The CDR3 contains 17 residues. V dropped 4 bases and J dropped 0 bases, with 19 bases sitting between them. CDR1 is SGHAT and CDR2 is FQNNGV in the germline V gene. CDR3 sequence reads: CASSSSNWGPSSYEQYF. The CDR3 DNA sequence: TGTGCCAGCAGCTCCTCCAACTGGGGGCCTAGCTCCTACGAGCAGTACTTC. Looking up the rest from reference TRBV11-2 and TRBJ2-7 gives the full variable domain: EAGVAQSPRYKIIEKRQSVAFWCNPISGHATLYWYQQILGQGPKLLIQFQNNGVVDDSQLPKDRFSAERLKGVDSTLKIQPAKLEDSAVYLCASSSSNWGPSSYEQYFGPGTRLTVT.

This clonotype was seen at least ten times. DNA of the CDR3: TGCGCCAGCAGTGAAGCATACGGGCCGTCCTCTGGAAACACCATATATTTT. Encoded protein: CASSEAYGPSSGNTIYF. The chain uses TRBV4-1 and TRBJ1-3; D is undetermined. The CDR3 runs to 17 residues. The germline V gene encodes CDR1 MGHRA and CDR2 YSYEKL. V was clipped by 6 bases and J by 0 bases, with 18 bases between them.

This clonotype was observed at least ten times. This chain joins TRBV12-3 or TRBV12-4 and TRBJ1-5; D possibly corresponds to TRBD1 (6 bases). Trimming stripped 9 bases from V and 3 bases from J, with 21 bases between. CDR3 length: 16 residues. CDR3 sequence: CASTSSTGALNQPQHF. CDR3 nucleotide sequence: TGTGCCAGTACCTCGTCCACGGGGGCCCTCAATCAGCCCCAGCATTTT.

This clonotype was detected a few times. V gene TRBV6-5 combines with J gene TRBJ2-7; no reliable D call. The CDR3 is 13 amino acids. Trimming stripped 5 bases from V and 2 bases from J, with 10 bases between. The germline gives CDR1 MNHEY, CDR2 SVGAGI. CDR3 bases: TGTGCCAGCAGTCGTCGTCAGGCCTACGAGCAGTACTTC. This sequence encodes CASSRRQAYEQYF.

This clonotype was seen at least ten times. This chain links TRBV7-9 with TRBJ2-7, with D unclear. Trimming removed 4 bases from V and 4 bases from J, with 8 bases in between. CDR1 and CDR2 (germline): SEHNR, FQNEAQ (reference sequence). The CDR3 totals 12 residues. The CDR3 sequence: CASSSRPYEQYF. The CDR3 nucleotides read TGTGCCAGCAGCTCTCGACCTTACGAGCAGTACTTC.

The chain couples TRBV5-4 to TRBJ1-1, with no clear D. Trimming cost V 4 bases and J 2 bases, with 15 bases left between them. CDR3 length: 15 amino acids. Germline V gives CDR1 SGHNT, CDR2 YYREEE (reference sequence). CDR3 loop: CASSLWAETNTEAFF. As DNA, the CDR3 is TGTGCCAGCAGCCTCTGGGCAGAGACAAACACTGAAGCTTTCTTT.

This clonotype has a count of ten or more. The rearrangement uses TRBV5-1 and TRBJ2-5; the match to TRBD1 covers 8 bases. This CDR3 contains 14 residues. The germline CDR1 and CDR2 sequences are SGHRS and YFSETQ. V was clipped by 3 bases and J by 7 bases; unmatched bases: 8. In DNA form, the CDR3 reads TGCGCCAGCAGCTCTCGGGACAGGACGTTGACCCAGTACTTC. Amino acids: CASSSRDRTLTQYF.

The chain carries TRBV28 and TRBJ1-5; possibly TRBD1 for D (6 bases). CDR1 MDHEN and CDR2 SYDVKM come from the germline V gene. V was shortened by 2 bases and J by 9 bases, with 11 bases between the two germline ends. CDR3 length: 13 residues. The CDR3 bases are TGTGCCAGCAGTTTACAAGGGGGAGGGCCCCAGCATTTT. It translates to CASSLQGGGPQHF.

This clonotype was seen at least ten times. Written as DNA, the CDR3 is TGCAGTGCTTATACTAGCGGGGGGTACAATGAGCAGTTCTTC. It specifies CSAYTSGGYNEQFF. V is TRBV20-1 and J is TRBJ2-1, with 12 positions matching TRBD2. CDR3 size: 14 residues. The V gene end was trimmed by 5 bases and the J gene end by 4 bases; junction bases not matched to a gene: 3. Germline CDR1 is DFQATT and CDR2 is SNEGSKA (reference sequence).

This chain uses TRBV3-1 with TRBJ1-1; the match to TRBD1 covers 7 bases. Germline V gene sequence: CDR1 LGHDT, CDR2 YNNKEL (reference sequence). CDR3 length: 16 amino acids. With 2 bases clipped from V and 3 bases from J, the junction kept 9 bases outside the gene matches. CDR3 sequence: CASSQSTGSLDTEAFF. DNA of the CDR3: TGTGCCAGCAGCCAATCGACAGGGAGTCTTGACACTGAAGCTTTCTTT.

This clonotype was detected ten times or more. CDR3 loop: CASWGARSYNEQFF. As DNA, the CDR3 is TGTGCCAGTTGGGGGGCCCGCTCCTACAATGAGCAGTTCTTC. This rearrangement joins TRBV6-1 to TRBJ2-1; D is possibly TRBD1 or TRBD2 (6 bases each). The germline V and J ends were trimmed by 9 bases and 0 bases, with 12 bases remaining between them. The CDR3 has 14 amino acids. CDR1 and CDR2 from the germline V gene are MNHNS and SASEGT.

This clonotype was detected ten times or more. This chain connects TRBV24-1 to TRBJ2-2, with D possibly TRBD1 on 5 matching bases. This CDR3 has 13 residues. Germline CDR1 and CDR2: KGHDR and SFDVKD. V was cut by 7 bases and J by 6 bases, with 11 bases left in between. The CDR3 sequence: CATRKTEAGELFF. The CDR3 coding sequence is TGTGCCACCAGAAAGACAGAGGCCGGGGAGCTGTTTTTT.

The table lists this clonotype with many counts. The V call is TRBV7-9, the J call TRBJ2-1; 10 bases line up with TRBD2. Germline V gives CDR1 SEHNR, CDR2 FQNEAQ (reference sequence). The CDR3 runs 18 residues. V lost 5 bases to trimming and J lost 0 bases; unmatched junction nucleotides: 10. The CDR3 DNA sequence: TGTGCCAGCAGCCCTAAGAGCGGGGGGGCCTTCTCCTACAATGAGCAGTTCTTC. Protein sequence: CASSPKSGGAFSYNEQFF.

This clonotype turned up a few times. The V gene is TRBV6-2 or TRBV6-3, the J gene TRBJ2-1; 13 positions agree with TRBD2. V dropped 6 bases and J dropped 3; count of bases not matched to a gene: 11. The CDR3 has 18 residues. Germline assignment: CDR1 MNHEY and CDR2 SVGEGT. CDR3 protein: CASRGGLAGVPLYNEQFF. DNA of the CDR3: TGTGCCAGCAGGGGTGGACTAGCGGGGGTACCCCTCTACAATGAGCAGTTCTTC.

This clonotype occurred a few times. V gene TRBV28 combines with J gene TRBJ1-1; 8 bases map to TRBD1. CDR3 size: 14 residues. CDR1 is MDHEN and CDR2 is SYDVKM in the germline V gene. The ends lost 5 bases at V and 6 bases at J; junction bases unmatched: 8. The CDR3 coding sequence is TGTGCCAGCAGTGCGACAGGGGAATGGTCTGAAGCTTTCTTT. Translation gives CASSATGEWSEAFF. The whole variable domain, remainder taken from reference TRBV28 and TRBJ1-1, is DVKVTQSSRYLVKRTGEKVFLECVQDMDHENMFWYRQDPGLGLRLIYFSYDVKMKEKGDIPEGYSVSREKKERFSLILESASTNQTSMYLCASSATGEWSEAFFGQGTRLTVV.

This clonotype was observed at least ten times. Written as DNA, the CDR3 is TGCAGTGCTAGAGTTCTAGCCAAAAACATTCAGTACTTC. It encodes CSARVLAKNIQYF. The rearrangement joins TRBV20-1 to TRBJ2-4; no definite D call. The V and J ends lost 1 base and 0 bases respectively, with 4 bases between them. Germline V CDR1 and CDR2: DFQATT, SNEGSKA (reference sequence). The CDR3 covers 13 residues.

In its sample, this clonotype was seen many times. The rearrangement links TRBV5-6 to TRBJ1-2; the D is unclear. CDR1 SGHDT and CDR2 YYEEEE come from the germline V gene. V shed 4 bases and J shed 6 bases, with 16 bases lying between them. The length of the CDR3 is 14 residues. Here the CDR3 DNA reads TGTGCCAGCAGCCTAACGGGCATAACGCATGGCTACACCTTC. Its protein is CASSLTGITHGYTF.

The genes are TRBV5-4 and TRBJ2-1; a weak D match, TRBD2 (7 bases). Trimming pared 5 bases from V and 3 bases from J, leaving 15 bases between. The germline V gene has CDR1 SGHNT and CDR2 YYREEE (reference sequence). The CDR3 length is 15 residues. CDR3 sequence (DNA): TGTGCCAGCAGGCCCGGGGGGACAAACTACAATGAGCAGTTCTTC. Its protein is CASRPGGTNYNEQFF.